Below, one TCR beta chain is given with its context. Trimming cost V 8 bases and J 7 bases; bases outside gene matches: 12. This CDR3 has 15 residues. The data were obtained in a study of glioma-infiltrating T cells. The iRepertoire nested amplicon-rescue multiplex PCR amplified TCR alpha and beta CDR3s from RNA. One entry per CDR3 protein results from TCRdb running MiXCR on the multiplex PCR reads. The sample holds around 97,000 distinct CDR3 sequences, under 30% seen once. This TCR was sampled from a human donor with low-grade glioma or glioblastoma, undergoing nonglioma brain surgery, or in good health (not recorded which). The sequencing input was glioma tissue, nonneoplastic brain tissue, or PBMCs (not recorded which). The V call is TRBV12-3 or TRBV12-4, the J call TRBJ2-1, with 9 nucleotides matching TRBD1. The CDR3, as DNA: TGTGCCAGCGGACAGACCGGGACAGGGAGAAATGAGCAGTTCTTC. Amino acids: CASGQTGTGRNEQFF.